A single sample is the source of the 26 T cell receptor beta chains below, sequenced in a study of technical replicates of blood from four donors. Here immunoSEQ multiplex PCR was the method, and the copy in TCRdb shows in-frame clones only, minus some. The profile shows about 80,000 clones, approximately 96% of them singletons. The sequenced material came from T cells isolated from PBMCs. The receptors originated from a human donor in good health.

The CDR3 DNA sequence: TGTCCGGTGGGGCCCCCAGGCTACACCTTC. It is translated as CPVGPPGYTF. The chain joins TRBV2 to TRBJ1-2; possibly TRBD1 for D (5 bases). This CDR3 spans 10 amino acids. Germline CDR1 SNHLY, CDR2 FYNNEI. Looking up the rest from reference TRBV2 and TRBJ1-2 gives the full variable domain: EPEVTQTPSHQVTQMGQEVILRCVPISNHLYFYWYRQILGQKVEFLVSFYNNEISEKSEIFDDQFSVERPDGSNFTLKIRSTKLEDSAMYFCPVGPPGYTFGSGTRLTVV.

V is TRBV7-3 and J is TRBJ1-3; D gene uncertain. V was clipped by 7 bases and J by 3 bases, with 4 bases between them. The CDR3 is 11 amino acids. Germline V gene data show CDR1 as SGHTA and CDR2 as FQGTGA. This CDR3 is CASTGGNTIYF. For the CDR3, the DNA is TGTGCCAGCACAGGTGGAAACACCATATATTTT.

V gene TRBV6-1 combines with J gene TRBJ2-7; no definite D call. The V gene's germline CDR1 is MNHNS and CDR2 SASEGT. The CDR3 runs to 12 residues. V was pared by 2 bases and J by 3 bases, with 5 bases between. The CDR3 sequence: CASSELNYEQYF. The CDR3 nucleotides read TGTGCCAGCAGTGAACTAAACTACGAGCAGTACTTC.

The chain links TRBV2 to TRBJ2-5; 14 nucleotides match TRBD2. CDR3 length equals 16 residues. From germline, CDR1 is SNHLY and CDR2 FYNNEI. With 4 bases clipped from V and 4 bases from J, the junction kept 5 bases outside the gene matches. In DNA form, the CDR3 reads TGTGCCAGCAGTGGAAGGACTAGCGGGAGGAGAGAGACCCAGTACTTC. Amino acid sequence: CASSGRTSGRRETQYF.

In its sample, this clone was seen once. The chain has TRBV4-1 and TRBJ1-3; perhaps TRBD1 as D (5 bases). Trimming stripped 0 bases from V and 4 bases from J, with 13 bases between. CDR3 size: 16 residues. Germline CDR1 is MGHRA and CDR2 is YSYEKL. In DNA form, the CDR3 reads TGCGCCAGCAGCCAAGATCGGGTAGGGGTGGGAAACACCATATATTTT. Translated: CASSQDRVGVGNTIYF.

The J gene is TRBJ2-7, the V gene TRBV2; TRBD1 matches 7 bases. Trimming at V came to 8 bases and at J to 3 bases, leaving 4 bases not matched to a gene. Germline V gene lookup returns CDR1 SNHLY and CDR2 FYNNEI. CDR3 length: 12 amino acids. In DNA, the CDR3 is TGTGCCAGCGACAGGGACGACTACGAGCAGTACTTC. It translates to CASDRDDYEQYF.

The chain carries TRBV29-1 and TRBJ2-7; 7 nucleotides agree with TRBD1. The germline gives CDR1 SQVTM, CDR2 ANQGSEA. Germline trimming cut 3 bases from V and 0 bases from J; bases unmatched to any gene: 2. CDR3 length: 13 residues. CDR3 DNA sequence: TGCAGCGTTGATCAGGGGGACTCCTACGAGCAGTACTTC. Residues: CSVDQGDSYEQYF.

The chain is built from TRBV27 and TRBJ2-1, with 9 bases that match TRBD2. The V gene's germline CDR1 is MNHEY and CDR2 SMNVEV (reference sequence). The CDR3 sequence is 15 residues long. The V and J ends lost 5 bases and 5 bases, in that order; junction bases with no gene match: 7. In DNA, the CDR3 is TGTGCCAGCAGTCTCGGGACTAGCCGGGACAATGAGCAGTTCTTC. This codes for CASSLGTSRDNEQFF.

The chain joins TRBV7-3 to TRBJ2-3; D is undetermined. The CDR3 length is 12 residues. The germline CDR1 and CDR2 sequences are SGHTA and FQGTGA. V gave up 6 bases and J gave up 1 base, with 5 bases separating them. The CDR3 loop is CASSIGTDTQYF. The DNA of the CDR3 is TGTGCCAGCAGTATTGGCACAGATACGCAGTATTTT.

This chain uses TRBV6-1 with TRBJ2-1; a possible D gene is TRBD2 (5 bases). Germline V CDR1 and CDR2: MNHNS, SASEGT. Deletions cut 8 bases from V and 11 bases from J, with 13 bases between. The CDR3 is made up of 11 amino acids. The DNA for the CDR3 is TGTGCCAGCTGGGCACTAGGGAAGCAGTTCTTC. Translating it yields CASWALGKQFF.

The CDR3 protein is CASSLVARENDEQYF. Here the CDR3 DNA reads TGTGCCAGCAGCTTAGTAGCGCGGGAGAATGACGAGCAGTACTTC. V and J are TRBV7-2 and TRBJ2-7, with 7 bases identical to TRBD2. J was trimmed by 5 bases and V by 1 base; bases with no gene match: 8. Germline loops: CDR1 SGHTA, CDR2 FQGNSA. This CDR3 region has 15 residues.

This chain uses TRBV11-3 with TRBJ2-7, with D possibly matching TRBD2 (5 bases). CDR1 SGHNT and CDR2 YENEEA come from the germline V gene. CDR3 size: 15 residues. Trimming took off 0 bases at V and 2 bases at J, with 11 bases between the two ends. The CDR3 protein is CASSLEAGITYEQYF. Here the CDR3 DNA reads TGTGCCAGCAGCTTAGAAGCCGGGATTACCTACGAGCAGTACTTC.

The V call is TRBV6-5, the J call TRBJ1-2; D perhaps matches TRBD1 (6 bases). Trimming removed 2 bases at V and 4 bases at J, with 8 bases between. This CDR3 contains 13 residues. Per germline, CDR1 MNHEY and CDR2 SVGAGI. For the CDR3, the DNA is TGTGCCAGCAGTTACACAGGGAGCTATGGCTACACCTTC. Its protein product is CASSYTGSYGYTF.

The chain has TRBV5-4 and TRBJ2-3; 9 bases align to TRBD2. Germline CDR1 SGHNT, CDR2 YYREEE (reference sequence). This CDR3 region has 15 residues. V dropped 1 base and J dropped 2; count of bases not matched to a gene: 2. DNA of the CDR3: TGTGCCAGCAGCTTGCCTAGCGGGAACACAGATACGCAGTATTTT. It is translated as CASSLPSGNTDTQYF.

This chain connects TRBV19 to TRBJ1-5; D not resolved. The CDR3 runs to 14 residues. Deletions cut 5 bases from V and 8 bases from J, with 16 bases between. The germline V gene has CDR1 LNHDA and CDR2 SQIVND (reference sequence). Written as DNA, the CDR3 is TGTGCCAGTAGTCCAGGTTATCGTCTGGAGCCCCAGCATTTT. Its protein product is CASSPGYRLEPQHF.

The chain joins TRBV7-9 to TRBJ2-7; TRBD1 might be the D (5 bases). The CDR3 is 13 amino acids. Trimming took off 10 bases at V and 5 bases at J, with 18 bases between the two ends. CDR1 and CDR2 from the germline V gene are SEHNR and FQNEAQ (reference sequence). CDR3 coding DNA: TGTGCCACCTCTCCAGGGCATGGGGACGAGCAGTACTTC. Translation gives CATSPGHGDEQYF.

The chain has TRBV7-6 and TRBJ1-3, with D unclear. Per germline, CDR1 SGHVS and CDR2 FNYEAQ. The CDR3 is 14 residues long. Trimming cost V 2 bases and J 0 bases, with 5 bases left between them. The CDR3: CASSLTSSGNTIYF. The CDR3 DNA is TGTGCCAGCAGCTTAACGAGCTCTGGAAACACCATATATTTT.

The V gene is TRBV6-1, the J gene TRBJ2-1; tentative D call: TRBD1 (6 bases). V gave up 2 bases and J gave up 2 bases, with 10 bases separating them. The CDR3 runs to 15 residues. CDR1 MNHNS and CDR2 SASEGT come from the germline V gene. The CDR3 spells CASSERGSTYNEQFF. For the CDR3, the DNA is TGTGCCAGCAGTGAAAGGGGGAGCACCTACAATGAGCAGTTCTTC.

The gene calls are TRBV7-9 and TRBJ2-1, with D perhaps TRBD2 (6 bases). The CDR3 spans 17 residues. V lost 7 bases and J 1 base, leaving 20 bases between the germline ends. The germline V gene encodes CDR1 SEHNR and CDR2 FQNEAQ (reference sequence). As DNA, the CDR3 is TGTGCCAGCACCATACGGCGGGATAGTCAGTCCTACAATGAGCAGTTCTTC. This translates into CASTIRRDSQSYNEQFF.

The chain has TRBV2 and TRBJ2-7; TRBD2 agrees at 7 bases. Trimming at V came to 7 bases and at J to 2 bases, leaving 5 bases not matched to a gene. Per germline, CDR1 SNHLY and CDR2 FYNNEI. The CDR3 totals 13 residues. Written as DNA, the CDR3 is TGTGCCAGCATGGGGCGGGGGACCTACGAGCAGTACTTC. Encoded protein: CASMGRGTYEQYF.

The chain recombines TRBV5-1 with TRBJ2-7; the match to TRBD1 covers 8 bases. V was pared by 2 bases and J by 6 bases, with 19 bases of the junction left unmatched. Germline lookup yields CDR1 SGHRS and CDR2 YFSETQ. The CDR3 runs to 18 residues. As DNA, the CDR3 is TGCGCCAGCAGCTTCAGCGACAGGGGAAATCTAGGGGCTAGCGAGCAGTACTTC. Translation: CASSFSDRGNLGASEQYF.

This sequence joins TRBV5-1 and TRBJ1-1; a weak D match, TRBD1 (6 bases). Trimming took 7 bases from V and 4 from J, leaving 17 bases between them. In germline, CDR1 is SGHRS, CDR2 YFSETQ. The CDR3 length is 14 residues. CDR3 nucleotide sequence: TGCGCCAGCCGCGGGCAGGGGATGAGCACTGAAGCTTTCTTT. Residues: CASRGQGMSTEAFF.

The chain joins TRBV5-1 to TRBJ2-1; D is possibly TRBD2 (6 bases). Germline V gene lookup returns CDR1 SGHRS and CDR2 YFSETQ. Trimming took off 1 base at V and 2 bases at J, with 13 bases between the two ends. This CDR3 region has 16 residues. The CDR3 sequence is CASSLIPGVTYNEQFF. The CDR3 nucleotides are TGCGCCAGCAGCTTGATTCCGGGAGTCACCTACAATGAGCAGTTCTTC.

The chain links TRBV5-1 to TRBJ2-3; D unresolved. The CDR3 length is 15 residues. Germline values: CDR1 SGHRS, CDR2 YFSETQ. The V gene lost 0 bases and the J gene lost 2 bases, with 10 bases spanning the gap. The DNA for the CDR3 is TGCGCCAGCAGCTTGGTCGGAGATTCCACAGATACGCAGTATTTT. Its translation is CASSLVGDSTDTQYF.

The V and J genes are TRBV9 and TRBJ2-4; no clear D. V was shortened by 3 bases and J by 1 base, with 8 bases between the two germline ends. Germline CDR1 is SGDLS and CDR2 is YYNGEE. The CDR3 is 14 residues long. CDR3 region: CASSASIAKNIQYF. DNA of the CDR3: TGTGCCAGCAGCGCTAGTATCGCCAAAAACATTCAGTACTTC.

CDR3 residues: CASSFRTSGRAQETQYF. In DNA, the CDR3 is TGTGCCAGCAGCTTCCGGACTAGCGGGAGGGCCCAAGAGACCCAGTACTTC. This chain uses TRBV14 with TRBJ2-5, with 15 bases lining up with TRBD2. Unmatched junction bases numbered 5, after V lost 5 bases and J lost 1 base. The CDR3 covers 17 residues. Germline-derived CDR1 and CDR2 are SGHDN and FVKESK.